A selection of T cell receptor beta chains follows, all from one sample in a study of T-cell memory formation after mild COVID-19. One entry per CDR3 protein, called by TCRdb with MiXCR from the 5' RACE reads. The sample records about 340,000 distinct CDR3 sequences, 21% being singletons. Sequencing used PBMCs or a T cell subset sorted from them (not recorded which). The receptors were gathered from an adult woman who had mild COVID-19 (a few samples of this study predate the infection). Cell type and time point are not known. CDR3s include the opening cysteine and the closing phenylalanine or tryptophan. The D gene is left open where the match is weak. Expanded clones are given a class, and other clones once, few, many or no size at all.

clone size,V gene,D gene,J gene,CDR3 DNA,CDR3 protein
NA,TRBV10-3,NA,TRBJ2-1,TGTGCCATCAGAGTAGCGGAGGCGAGGAATGAGCAGTTCTTC,CAIRVAEARNEQFF
few,TRBV29-1,NA,TRBJ2-5,TGCAGCGTTGCTGAGGGGATGCAAGAGACCCAGTACTTC,CSVAEGMQETQYF
many,TRBV5-1,NA,TRBJ2-3,TGCGCCAGCAGCCCGCGGGACAGAAATACGCAGTATTTT,CASSPRDRNTQYF
few,TRBV5-1,NA,TRBJ2-1,TGCGCCAGCAGCTTGGCCCAGCAAACCCTCAACAATGAGCAGTTCTTC,CASSLAQQTLNNEQFF
many,TRBV10-3,NA,TRBJ2-1,TGTGCCATCAGTGAGGAAGGTGGTGAGCAGTTCTTC,CAISEEGGEQFF
NA,TRBV10-3,TRBD2,TRBJ2-4,TGTGCCAGTTCTCGAACTAGCGGGGGAAACATTCAGTACTTC,CASSRTSGGNIQYF
few,TRBV27,NA,TRBJ1-2,TGTGCCAGCAGTTTATCGGGTTACTATGGCTACACCTTC,CASSLSGYYGYTF
few,TRBV4-2,NA,TRBJ1-2,TGTGCCAGCAGCCAAGTAAGGGGACCCTATGGCTACACCTTC,CASSQVRGPYGYTF
few,TRBV20-1,NA,TRBJ2-3,TGCAGTGCTAGAGATCTTAGCGACGTCACAGATACGCAGTATTTT,CSARDLSDVTDTQYF
NA,TRBV7-2,NA,TRBJ2-7,TGTGACAGCAGCTTAACCCCCCCCTACGAGCAGTACTTC,CDSSLTPPYEQYF
NA,TRBV6-2/TRBV6-3,NA,TRBJ2-3,TGTGCCAGCAGTTGGTCGGGTACAGATACGCAGTATTTT,CASSWSGTDTQYF
few,TRBV6-5,NA,TRBJ1-1,TGTGCCAGCAGTTACTCGGGGCGTTCAAGTCGACCGGAATCTTTCTTT,CASSYSGRSSRPESFF
NA,TRBV27,TRBD1,TRBJ1-2,TGTGCCAGCGGGGACAGGGGCGACTACTATGGCTACACCTTC,CASGDRGDYYGYTF
NA,TRBV4-3,NA,TRBJ2-3,TGCGCCAGCAGCCAAGACCCGTTATTCGGGAGCAACACAGATACGCAGTATTTT,CASSQDPLFGSNTDTQYF
NA,TRBV7-2,TRBD1,TRBJ2-7,TGTGCCAGCAGCTTAACCGGGACAGGGGCCCACGAGCAGTACTTC,CASSLTGTGAHEQYF
many,TRBV5-1,NA,TRBJ1-5,TGCGCCAGCAGCACAGGACAGAACAATCAGCCCCAGCATTTT,CASSTGQNNQPQHF
NA,TRBV6-5,TRBD1,TRBJ1-1,TGTGCCAGCAGTTATTCGACAGGGACCGACGGTTTGTACACTGAAGCTTTCTTT,CASSYSTGTDGLYTEAFF